These 13 T cell receptor beta chains came from one sample sequenced in a study of blood T cell repertoires in COVID-19 (dated by TCRdb to the early 2020s). The library came from the immunoSEQ multiplex PCR assay. In its TCRdb copy, this immuneACCESS table keeps in-frame sequences only and misses some clones. Where compared with another copy, unresolved V genes explain less than half of these, and the others have no known cause. Across this sample there are 200,000 to 250,000 clones, with around 85% seen only once. 3.5% to 4% of the sample is held by the ten biggest clonotypes. Sequencing was done on a sample of PBMCs or T cells enriched from blood (not recorded which). These receptor sequences come from a woman between 40 and 55 years old with acute COVID-19.

This chain connects TRBV28 to TRBJ1-2; the D gene is possibly TRBD1 (6 bases). Trimming pared 4 bases from V and 4 bases from J, leaving 16 bases between. The V gene's germline CDR1 is MDHEN and CDR2 SYDVKM. The CDR3 length is 15 residues. In nucleotides, the CDR3 is TGTGCCAGCAGTTCATATCCGGGACAACTCTATGGCTACACCTTC. As protein: CASSSYPGQLYGYTF.

This chain connects TRBV4-3 to TRBJ2-3, with 8 bases identical to TRBD2. CDR1 LGHNA and CDR2 YSLEER come from the germline V gene. After removal of 4 bases from V and 5 bases from J, the junction contained 14 bases not matched to a gene. This CDR3 is 17 amino acids long. The CDR3 nucleotides read TGCGCCAGCAGCCGCGTGTTAATCGGGAGGGCCAAAGATACGCAGTATTTT. Residues: CASSRVLIGRAKDTQYF.

J is TRBJ2-7 and V is TRBV4-1; D may be TRBD1 (5 bases). V lost 4 bases to trimming and J lost 6 bases, with 16 bases between them. CDR1 is MGHRA and CDR2 is YSYEKL in the germline V gene. The CDR3 extends over 14 amino acids. CDR3 region: CASSLQTDSREQYF. In DNA, the CDR3 is TGCGCCAGCAGCCTCCAGACTGACAGTCGCGAGCAGTACTTC.

The chain is built from TRBV27 and TRBJ1-5; TRBD1 matches 9 bases. Germline CDR1 reads MNHEY; CDR2 reads SMNVEV (reference sequence). With 4 bases clipped from V and 7 bases from J, the junction kept 8 bases outside the gene matches. The CDR3 has 15 residues. The CDR3 DNA sequence: TGTGCCAGCAGTTCGGGACAGGGAGGTTACCAGCCCCAGCATTTT. Residues: CASSSGQGGYQPQHF.

This chain links TRBV7-9 with TRBJ1-1; D may be TRBD1 (5 bases). The CDR3 runs to 13 residues. Germline V gene data show CDR1 as SEHNR and CDR2 as FQNEAQ (reference sequence). The CDR3 DNA sequence: TGTGCTACCGAAAGGGCGGGGGGCACTGAAGCTTTCTTT. This sequence encodes CATERAGGTEAFF.

This clone has at least ten counts. The chain combines TRBV15 with TRBJ2-7; D might be TRBD2 (6 bases). The CDR3 spans 14 residues. Germline assignment: CDR1 LNHNV and CDR2 YYDKDF (reference sequence). The ends were cut back, 3 bases at V and 0 bases at J, with 9 bases in the middle. CDR3 bases: TGTGCCACCAGCAGGGGACTGAGCTCCTACGAGCAGTACTTC. Its protein is CATSRGLSSYEQYF.

The rearrangement links TRBV5-5 to TRBJ1-6; perhaps TRBD1 as D (6 bases). The length of the CDR3 is 12 residues. Germline CDR1 reads SGHKS; CDR2 reads YYEKEE (reference sequence). Trimming took 7 bases from V and 6 from J, leaving 8 bases between them. The CDR3 coding sequence is TGTGCCAGCGAACAGGGTAATTCACCCCTCCACTTT. Translated: CASEQGNSPLHF.

This clone was found a few times. The gene calls are TRBV12-3 or TRBV12-4 and TRBJ2-7; maybe TRBD2 (6 bases). The V end was cut by 8 bases, the J end by 9 bases, with 20 bases between. CDR3 length: 13 residues. The CDR3 nucleotides read TGTGCCAGCTCAGGGCGGGCCCCAGCGGGGCAGTACTTC. Protein sequence: CASSGRAPAGQYF.

The chain uses TRBV18 and TRBJ1-5; D possibly corresponds to TRBD1 (5 bases). The germline V and J ends were trimmed by 5 bases and 7 bases, with 12 bases remaining between them. This CDR3 is built from 13 residues. Germline-derived CDR1 and CDR2 are KGHSH and LQKENI. The CDR3 loop is CASSGALGQPQHF. The DNA of the CDR3 is TGTGCCAGCTCAGGGGCGCTGGGGCAGCCCCAGCATTTT.

The chain couples TRBV6-4 to TRBJ2-2; possibly TRBD2 for D (7 bases). V lost 4 bases to trimming and J lost 5 bases, with 11 bases between them. In germline, CDR1 is MRHNA, CDR2 SNTAGT. The CDR3 has 14 residues. CDR3 coding DNA: TGTGCCAGCAGTGTCGAGGGGGGGACCGGGGAGCTGTTTTTT. This gives the protein CASSVEGGTGELFF.

This chain joins TRBV28 and TRBJ1-6, with 9 bases aligning to TRBD1. The CDR3 runs to 15 residues. With 5 bases clipped from V and 5 bases from J, the junction kept 4 bases outside the gene matches. CDR1 and CDR2 (germline): MDHEN, SYDVKM. CDR3 bases: TGTGCCAGCAGTCCCCGGACAGGGGATAATTCACCCCTCCACTTT. Its protein product is CASSPRTGDNSPLHF.

The rearrangement uses TRBV18 and TRBJ1-2, with 9 bases fitting TRBD1. V lost 0 bases and J lost 2; bases outside the gene matches: 4. The CDR3 is 16 amino acids. CDR1 and CDR2 from the germline V gene are KGHSH and LQKENI. Here the CDR3 DNA reads TGTGCCAGCTCACCACCACGACAGGGGGGGAACTATGGCTACACCTTC. As protein: CASSPPRQGGNYGYTF.

The count of this clone is one. The chain has TRBV19 and TRBJ1-2; TRBD1 agrees at 7 bases. Per the germline V gene, CDR1 is LNHDA and CDR2 is SQIVND (reference sequence). This CDR3 has 14 residues. The V segment lost 6 bases and the J segment 5 bases; nucleotides outside the gene matches: 9. The CDR3 loop reads CASSRRDSQYGYTF. Written as DNA, the CDR3 is TGTGCCAGTAGCCGCCGGGACAGTCAGTATGGCTACACCTTC.